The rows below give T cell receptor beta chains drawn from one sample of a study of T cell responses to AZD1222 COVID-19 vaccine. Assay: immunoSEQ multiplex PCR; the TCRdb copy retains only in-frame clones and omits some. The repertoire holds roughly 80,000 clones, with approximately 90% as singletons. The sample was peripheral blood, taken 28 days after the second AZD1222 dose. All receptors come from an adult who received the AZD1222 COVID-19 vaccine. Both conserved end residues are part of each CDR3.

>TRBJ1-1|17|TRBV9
CASSERVWGTANTEAFF
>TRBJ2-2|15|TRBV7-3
CASSLRSSNTGELFF
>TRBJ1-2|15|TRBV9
CASSVAPDRGLGYTF
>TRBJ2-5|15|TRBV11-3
CASSLLSGGRETQYF
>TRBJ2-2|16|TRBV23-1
CASKTPDRENTGELFF
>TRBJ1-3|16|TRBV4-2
CASSLDGGNSGNTIYF
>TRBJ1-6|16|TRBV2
CASSERIGGIDSPLHF
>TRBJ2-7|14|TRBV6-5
CASSLGRYLGEQYF
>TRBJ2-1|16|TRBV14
CASSQDGTRTGYEQFF
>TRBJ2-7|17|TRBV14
CASSTGKASFLSYEQYF
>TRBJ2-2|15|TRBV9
CASSVETVDTGELFF
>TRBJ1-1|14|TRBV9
CASSPSGGNTEAFF
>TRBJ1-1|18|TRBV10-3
CAISEMPGHSRENTEAFF
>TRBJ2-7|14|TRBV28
CASSSPSPDYEQYF
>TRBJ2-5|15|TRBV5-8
CASSTGTSRQETQYF
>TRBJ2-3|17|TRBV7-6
CASSLDLRTRGPDPQYF
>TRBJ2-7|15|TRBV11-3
CASSLGASGHYEQYF
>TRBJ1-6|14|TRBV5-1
CASSLGTDNSPLHF